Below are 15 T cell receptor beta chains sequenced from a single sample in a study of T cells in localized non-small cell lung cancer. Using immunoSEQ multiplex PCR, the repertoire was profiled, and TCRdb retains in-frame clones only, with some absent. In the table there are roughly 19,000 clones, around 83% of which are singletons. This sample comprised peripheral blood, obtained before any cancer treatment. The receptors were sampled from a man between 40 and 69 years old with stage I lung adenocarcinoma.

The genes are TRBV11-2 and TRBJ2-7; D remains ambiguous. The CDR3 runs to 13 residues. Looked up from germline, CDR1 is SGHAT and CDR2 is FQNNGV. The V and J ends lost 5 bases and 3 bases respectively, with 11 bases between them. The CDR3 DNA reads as TGTGCCAGCAGCCTAAGGGTTGGCTACGAGCAGTACTTC. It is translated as CASSLRVGYEQYF. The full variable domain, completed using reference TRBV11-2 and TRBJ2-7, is EAGVAQSPRYKIIEKRQSVAFWCNPISGHATLYWYQQILGQGPKLLIQFQNNGVVDDSQLPKDRFSAERLKGVDSTLKIQPAKLEDSAVYLCASSLRVGYEQYFGPGTRLTVT.

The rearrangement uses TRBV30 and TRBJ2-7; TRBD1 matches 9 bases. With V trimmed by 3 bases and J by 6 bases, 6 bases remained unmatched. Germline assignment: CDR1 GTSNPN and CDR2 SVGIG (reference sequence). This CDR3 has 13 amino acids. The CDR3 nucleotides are TGTGCCTGGAGCCCCGGGACAGGGAGCGAGCAGTACTTC. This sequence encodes CAWSPGTGSEQYF.

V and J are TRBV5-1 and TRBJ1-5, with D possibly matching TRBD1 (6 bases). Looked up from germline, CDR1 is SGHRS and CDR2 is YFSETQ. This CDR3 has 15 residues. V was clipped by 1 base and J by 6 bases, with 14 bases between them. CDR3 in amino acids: CASSLQGGGGQPQHF. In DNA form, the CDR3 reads TGCGCCAGCAGCTTGCAGGGAGGGGGAGGTCAGCCCCAGCATTTT.

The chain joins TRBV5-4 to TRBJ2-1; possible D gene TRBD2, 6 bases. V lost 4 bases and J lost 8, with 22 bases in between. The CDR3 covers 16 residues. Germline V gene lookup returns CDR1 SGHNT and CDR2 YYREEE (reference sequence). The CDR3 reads CASSPGSSEMVDEQFF. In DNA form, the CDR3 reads TGTGCCAGCAGCCCGGGGTCTAGCGAAATGGTGGATGAGCAGTTCTTC.

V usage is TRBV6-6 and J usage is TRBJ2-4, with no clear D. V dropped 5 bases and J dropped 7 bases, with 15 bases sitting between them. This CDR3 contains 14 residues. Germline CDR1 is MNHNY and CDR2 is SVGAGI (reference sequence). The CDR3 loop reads CASSPRTSSNIQYF. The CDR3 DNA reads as TGTGCCAGCAGTCCTAGGACCTCTTCCAACATTCAGTACTTC.

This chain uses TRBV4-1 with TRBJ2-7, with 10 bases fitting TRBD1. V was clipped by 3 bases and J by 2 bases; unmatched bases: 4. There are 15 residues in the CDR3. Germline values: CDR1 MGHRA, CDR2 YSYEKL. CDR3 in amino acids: CASSQPGQGPYEQYF. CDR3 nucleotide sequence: TGCGCCAGCAGCCAGCCGGGACAGGGGCCCTACGAGCAGTACTTC.

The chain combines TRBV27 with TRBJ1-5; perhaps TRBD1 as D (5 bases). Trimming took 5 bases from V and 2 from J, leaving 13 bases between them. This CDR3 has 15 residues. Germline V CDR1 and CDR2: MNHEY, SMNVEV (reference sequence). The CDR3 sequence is CASSRDALGNQPQHF. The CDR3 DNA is TGTGCCAGCAGTAGGGACGCCCTCGGCAATCAGCCCCAGCATTTT.

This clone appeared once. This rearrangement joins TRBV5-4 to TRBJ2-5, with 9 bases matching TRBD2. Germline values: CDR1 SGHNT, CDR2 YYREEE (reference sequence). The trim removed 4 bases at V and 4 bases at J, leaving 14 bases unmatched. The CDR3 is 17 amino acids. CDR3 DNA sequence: TGTGCCAGCAGCCAAGACGACCTTGGCGGGGGGGGAGAGACCCAGTACTTC. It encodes CASSQDDLGGGGETQYF.

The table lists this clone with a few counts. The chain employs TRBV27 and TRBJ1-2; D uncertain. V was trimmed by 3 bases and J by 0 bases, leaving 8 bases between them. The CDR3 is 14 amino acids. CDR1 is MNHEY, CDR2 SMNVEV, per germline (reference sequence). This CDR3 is CASSFVATNYGYTF. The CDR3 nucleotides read TGTGCCAGCAGTTTTGTGGCCACTAACTATGGCTACACCTTC.

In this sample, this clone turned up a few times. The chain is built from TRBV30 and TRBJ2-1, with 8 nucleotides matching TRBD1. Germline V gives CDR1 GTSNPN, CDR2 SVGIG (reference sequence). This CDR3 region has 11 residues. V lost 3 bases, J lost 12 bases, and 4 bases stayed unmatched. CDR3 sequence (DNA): TGTGCCTGGAGGGACAGGGAATGGCAGTTCTTC. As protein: CAWRDREWQFF.

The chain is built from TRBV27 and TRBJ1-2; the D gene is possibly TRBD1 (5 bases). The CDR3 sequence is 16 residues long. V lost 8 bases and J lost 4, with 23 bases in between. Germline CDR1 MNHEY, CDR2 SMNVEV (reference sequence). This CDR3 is CASGRDGLTQTYGYTF. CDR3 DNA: TGTGCCAGCGGGCGGGACGGTCTAACACAAACCTATGGCTACACCTTC.

DNA for the CDR3: TGTGCCAGTAGTATTCGTCGGACAGACAAAGAGACCCAGTACTTC. Residues: CASSIRRTDKETQYF. V usage is TRBV19 and J usage is TRBJ2-5; TRBD1 might be the D (6 bases). In germline, CDR1 is LNHDA, CDR2 SQIVND (reference sequence). The germline V and J ends were trimmed by 3 bases and 3 bases, with 14 bases remaining between them. There are 15 residues in the CDR3.

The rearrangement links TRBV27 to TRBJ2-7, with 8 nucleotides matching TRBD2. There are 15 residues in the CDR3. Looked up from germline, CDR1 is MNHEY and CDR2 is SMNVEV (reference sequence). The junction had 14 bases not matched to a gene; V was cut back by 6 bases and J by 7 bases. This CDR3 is CASSFSRTGTREQYF. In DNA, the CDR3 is TGTGCCAGCAGCTTCAGTAGAACCGGGACTAGGGAGCAGTACTTC.

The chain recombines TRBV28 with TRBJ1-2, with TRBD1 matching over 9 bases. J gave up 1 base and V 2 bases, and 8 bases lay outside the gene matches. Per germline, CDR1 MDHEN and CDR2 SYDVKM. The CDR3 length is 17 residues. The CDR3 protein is CASSLVPGQGRNYGYTF. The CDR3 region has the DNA TGTGCCAGCAGTTTAGTCCCCGGACAGGGGCGTAACTATGGCTACACCTTC.

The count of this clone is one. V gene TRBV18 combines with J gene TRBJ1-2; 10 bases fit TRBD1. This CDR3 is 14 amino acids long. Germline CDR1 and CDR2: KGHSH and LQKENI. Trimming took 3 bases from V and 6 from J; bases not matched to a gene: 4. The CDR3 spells CASSPPGQGNGYTF. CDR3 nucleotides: TGTGCCAGCTCACCTCCGGGACAGGGGAATGGCTACACCTTC.